The 23 T cell receptor beta chains presented below share a single source sample, sequenced in a study of blood T cell repertoires in COVID-19. TCRdb keeps only in-frame clones here, not all; method: immunoSEQ multiplex PCR. The sample lists 200,000 to 300,000 clones, approximately 86% occurring once. The sequencing sample was made of PBMCs or T cells enriched from blood (not recorded which). The receptors here all came from a woman between 40 and 55 years old with acute COVID-19.

The chain carries TRBV19 and TRBJ1-5, with D tentatively TRBD1 (6 bases). Germline CDR1 reads LNHDA; CDR2 reads SQIVND (reference sequence). V was pared by 4 bases and J by 0 bases, with 7 bases between. The CDR3 loop spans 14 amino acids. CDR3 DNA: TGTGCCAGTAGTAGGACAGATAGCAATCAGCCCCAGCATTTT. Protein sequence: CASSRTDSNQPQHF.

This chain uses TRBV5-4 with TRBJ2-7, with 8 positions matching TRBD2. After removal of 1 base from V and 4 bases from J, the junction contained 16 bases not matched to a gene. CDR1 is SGHNT and CDR2 is YYREEE in the germline V gene (reference sequence). The length of the CDR3 is 18 residues. The CDR3: CASSLLAGVPNRGYEQYF. CDR3 DNA sequence: TGTGCCAGCAGCTTGCTAGCGGGTGTACCTAATCGGGGATACGAGCAGTACTTC.

The chain employs TRBV10-2 and TRBJ2-3, with 8 bases identical to TRBD2. CDR1 WSHSY and CDR2 SAAADI come from the germline V gene. This CDR3 is built from 15 residues. V trimming: 5 bases; J trimming: 0 bases; junction bases outside the gene matches: 4. The chain's CDR3 is CASSTSGFSTDTQYF. CDR3 in DNA: TGCGCCAGCAGTACTAGCGGCTTTAGCACAGATACGCAGTATTTT.

This clone appeared a single time. The chain combines TRBV2 with TRBJ2-1; the match to TRBD2 covers 7 bases. This CDR3 is 13 amino acids long. V trimming: 5 bases; J trimming: 4 bases; junction bases outside the gene matches: 2. Germline-derived CDR1 and CDR2 are SNHLY and FYNNEI. The CDR3 region is CASSSSGYNEQFF. The CDR3 coding sequence is TGTGCCAGCAGTTCTAGCGGTTACAATGAGCAGTTCTTC. The variable domain in full, with the rest retrieved from reference TRBV2 and TRBJ2-1, is EPEVTQTPSHQVTQMGQEVILRCVPISNHLYFYWYRQILGQKVEFLVSFYNNEISEKSEIFDDQFSVERPDGSNFTLKIRSTKLEDSAMYFCASSSSGYNEQFFGPGTRLTVL.

This CDR3 is CASSLAQVSSYAEQYF. The CDR3 coding sequence is TGTGCCAGCAGCTTAGCACAGGTTTCCTCCTACGCAGAGCAGTACTTC. The genes are TRBV11-2 and TRBJ2-7, with a tentative D call TRBD1 (5 bases). This CDR3 comprises 16 residues. The germline gives CDR1 SGHAT, CDR2 FQNNGV. V was shortened by 1 base and J by 7 bases, with 20 bases between the two germline ends.

This chain uses TRBV3-1 (or the pseudogene TRBV3-2) with TRBJ2-3; D remains unclear. Trimming pared 0 bases from V and 5 bases from J, leaving 3 bases between. The V gene's germline CDR1 is LGHDT and CDR2 YNNKEL (reference sequence). The CDR3 length is 12 residues. The DNA for the CDR3 is TGTGCCAGCAGCCAAGACGGAGATACGCAGTATTTT. Translation: CASSQDGDTQYF.

V usage is TRBV5-6 and J usage is TRBJ2-1; D unclear. The CDR3 extends over 12 amino acids. Trimming shortened V by 1 base and J by 9 bases, and 8 bases separated the two germline ends. The germline gives CDR1 SGHDT, CDR2 YYEEEE. The CDR3 nucleotides read TGTGCCAGCAGCTTGTCCCCACTTGAGCAGTTCTTC. It yields the protein CASSLSPLEQFF.

The chain employs TRBV2 and TRBJ1-6; 10 bases line up with TRBD1. The CDR3 runs to 17 residues. With V trimmed by 0 bases and J by 6 bases, 5 bases remained unmatched. Germline CDR1 and CDR2: SNHLY and FYNNEI. The CDR3 region is CASSEARTGGVNSPLHF. The CDR3, as DNA: TGTGCCAGCAGTGAAGCCCGGACAGGGGGGGTTAATTCACCCCTCCACTTT.

This rearrangement joins TRBV14 to TRBJ1-2; D may be TRBD1 (5 bases). V lost 0 bases and J lost 7, with 21 bases in between. Germline V gives CDR1 SGHDN, CDR2 FVKESK. The CDR3 is 17 amino acids. The CDR3 coding sequence is TGTGCCAGCAGCCAAGAGGTTTCAGGGCTCTGGCGCGTTGGCTACACCTTC. This translates into CASSQEVSGLWRVGYTF.

J is TRBJ2-3 and V is TRBV3-1 (or the pseudogene TRBV3-2); 7 bases align to TRBD2. The J segment lost 4 bases and the V segment lost 0 bases, leaving 7 bases of the junction unmatched. The CDR3 length is 16 residues. Germline V gene sequence: CDR1 LGHDT, CDR2 YNNKEL (reference sequence). The CDR3 nucleotides are TGTGCCAGCAGCCAAGAGTTTGCGGGAGTTTCAGATACGCAGTATTTT. Translating it yields CASSQEFAGVSDTQYF.

Written as DNA, the CDR3 is TGTGCCAGTTCCGGGGATACGCAGTATTTT. Translating gives CASSGDTQYF. The chain combines TRBV9 with TRBJ2-3; D is uncertain. Deletions cut 8 bases from V and 6 bases from J, with 7 bases between. Germline V CDR1 and CDR2: SGDLS, YYNGEE. The length of the CDR3 is 10 residues.

This chain uses TRBV4-1 with TRBJ1-3; 7 positions match TRBD1. Per germline, CDR1 MGHRA and CDR2 YSYEKL. V was clipped by 4 bases and J by 4 bases; unmatched bases: 4. The CDR3 loop spans 14 amino acids. The DNA for the CDR3 is TGCGCCAGCAGCCCCCAGGACAGGGGAAACACCATATATTTT. Protein sequence: CASSPQDRGNTIYF.

The chain links TRBV11-2 to TRBJ2-7, with D perhaps matching TRBD2 (5 bases). V was pared by 6 bases and J by 1 base, with 7 bases between. The CDR3 consists of 12 residues. CDR1 is SGHAT and CDR2 is FQNNGV in the germline V gene. The CDR3 nucleotides read TGTGCCAGCAGACTAGTATCCTACGAGCAGTACTTC. Protein sequence: CASRLVSYEQYF.

The gene calls are TRBV3-1 (or the pseudogene TRBV3-2) and TRBJ2-7; the match to TRBD2 covers 12 bases. J was trimmed by 6 bases and V by 0 bases; bases with no gene match: 9. The CDR3 is 17 residues long. Germline values: CDR1 LGHDT, CDR2 YNNKEL (reference sequence). CDR3 bases: TGTGCCAGCAGCCAAGATCAAGGACTAGCGGGATCAGGCGAGCAGTACTTC. Residues: CASSQDQGLAGSGEQYF.

In its sample, this clone was seen a few times. This rearrangement joins TRBV7-9 to TRBJ2-1, with 8 bases identical to TRBD1. V was clipped by 2 bases and J by 2 bases; unmatched bases: 8. CDR1 SEHNR and CDR2 FQNEAQ come from the germline V gene (reference sequence). CDR3 length: 17 residues. The CDR3 DNA follows: TGTGCCAGCAGCTTACTCAGGACAGGGTCCCCCTACAATGAGCAGTTCTTC. Encoded protein: CASSLLRTGSPYNEQFF.

This rearrangement joins TRBV2 to TRBJ1-4; maybe TRBD1 (6 bases). Germline V lookup: CDR1 SNHLY, CDR2 FYNNEI. The CDR3 is 14 residues long. With 5 bases removed from V and 2 bases from J, the gap between germline ends came to 9 bases. CDR3 DNA sequence: TGTGCCAGCAGTAACAGGGACACTAATGAAAAACTGTTTTTT. This codes for CASSNRDTNEKLFF.

The rearrangement joins TRBV19 to TRBJ2-1, with 8 bases fitting TRBD1. J was trimmed by 3 bases and V by 7 bases; bases with no gene match: 11. Germline V CDR1 and CDR2: LNHDA, SQIVND (reference sequence). This CDR3 region has 16 residues. CDR3 sequence reads: CASTPGQGRLYNEQFF. CDR3 coding DNA: TGTGCCAGTACTCCCGGACAGGGCAGACTCTACAATGAGCAGTTCTTC.

V and J are TRBV7-9 and TRBJ1-4, with 8 bases that match TRBD1. The CDR3 consists of 15 residues. V dropped 5 bases and J dropped 4; count of bases not matched to a gene: 6. The germline V gene encodes CDR1 SEHNR and CDR2 FQNEAQ (reference sequence). The CDR3 DNA follows: TGTGCCAGCAGCAAACGACAGGGGTATAATGAAAAACTGTTTTTT. Its translation is CASSKRQGYNEKLFF.

This chain links TRBV27 with TRBJ1-5; possibly TRBD1 for D (6 bases). This CDR3 has 15 residues. Between the trimmed V and J ends, which lost 6 bases and 2 bases, there was a span of 14 bases. From germline, CDR1 is MNHEY and CDR2 SMNVEV (reference sequence). The CDR3 spells CASSIKQGGNQPQHF. CDR3 sequence (DNA): TGTGCCAGCAGCATAAAACAGGGAGGCAATCAGCCCCAGCATTTT.

The V call is TRBV19, the J call TRBJ1-5; 8 nucleotides line up with TRBD1. J was trimmed by 4 bases and V by 7 bases; bases with no gene match: 9. The CDR3 runs 15 residues. Germline V gene sequence: CDR1 LNHDA, CDR2 SQIVND (reference sequence). CDR3 residues: CASTLGQGSNQPQHF. Here the CDR3 DNA reads TGTGCCAGTACCCTCGGACAGGGTTCTAATCAGCCCCAGCATTTT.

The chain uses TRBV5-4 and TRBJ1-2, with TRBD1 identical over 8 bases. Germline V lookup: CDR1 SGHNT, CDR2 YYREEE (reference sequence). CDR3 length equals 12 residues. Trimming removed 2 bases from V and 7 bases from J; junction bases left unmatched: 1. The CDR3 here is CASSFGQGGYTF. As DNA, the CDR3 is TGTGCCAGCAGCTTCGGACAGGGTGGCTACACCTTC.

The J gene is TRBJ2-2, the V gene TRBV11-2; 10 bases map to TRBD2. CDR3 size: 17 residues. Trimming at V came to 5 bases and at J to 2 bases, leaving 8 bases not matched to a gene. Germline V gene data show CDR1 as SGHAT and CDR2 as FQNNGV. The DNA for the CDR3 is TGTGCCAGCAGCCTAACTAGCGGGACCCTAAACACCGGGGAGCTGTTTTTT. Its protein product is CASSLTSGTLNTGELFF.

J is TRBJ2-7 and V is TRBV19; 13 bases map to TRBD2. Germline CDR1 LNHDA, CDR2 SQIVND (reference sequence). V trimming: 4 bases; J trimming: 2 bases; junction bases outside the gene matches: 2. The CDR3 covers 15 residues. The CDR3 is CASSTGLAGAYEQYF. Written as DNA, the CDR3 is TGTGCCAGTAGTACCGGACTAGCGGGGGCCTACGAGCAGTACTTC.